A selection of T cell receptor beta chains follows, all from one sample in a study of shared clonotypes between healthy human individuals. Measured with immunoSEQ multiplex PCR; TCRdb has only the in-frame clones, and not every one. Among around 440,000 clones listed, about 74% were seen once. Sequencing used PBMCs. These receptors were obtained from a woman aged 35 to 49 in good health. Some clones in this sample may be carry-over from other donors' samples. Each CDR3 is given with its conserved first and last residue.

TRBV4-2	TRBJ2-5	CASSREREMAQYF
TRBV27	TRBJ1-4	CASSATSLRSMGRAGGKLFF
TRBV4-1	TRBJ2-7	CASSQVRPVSGQRFWEQYF
TRBV15	TRBJ2-5	CATSRVIPVGSSYRGPRETQYF
TRBV7-9	TRBJ2-7	CASSDGLAGYEQYF
TRBV4-2	TRBJ2-5	CASSQDGAAGQETQYF
TRBV6-5	TRBJ2-7	CASTPGGRIYEQYF
TRBV9	NA	CASSATGSAGVEQYF
TRBV7-9	TRBJ2-1	CASTRSGRFNEQFF
TRBV5-1	TRBJ2-5	CASRPAPTQGQETQYF
TRBV14	TRBJ2-7	CASSQDPRLAFYEQYF
TRBV29-1	TRBJ2-1	CSVELAHEQFF
TRBV10-3	TRBJ1-1	CAISESLGASGSTEAFF
TRBV19	TRBJ2-1	CASSISGTPYNEQFF
TRBV5-1	TRBJ1-1	CASSLEGLGTEAFF
TRBV27	TRBJ2-1	CASSQYRGDNEQFF
TRBV7-6	TRBJ2-7	CASSLGLGDEQYF